Shown below are 4 T cell receptor beta chains from a single sample sequenced in a study of cytomegalovirus exposure and HLA in healthy donors. Researchers ran the PCR with 60 Vbeta and 13 Jbeta primers. Using immunoSEQ multiplex PCR, the repertoire was profiled, and TCRdb retains in-frame clones only, with some absent. The sample holds 150,000 to 200,000 clones, approximately 80% seen once. The material sequenced was PBMCs. The receptors shown here come from a man aged 18 to 30 in good health and CMV-seronegative.

The rearrangement links TRBV15 to TRBJ2-3; D is possibly TRBD2 (5 bases). V lost 8 bases and J 8 bases, leaving 8 bases between the germline ends. The CDR3 is 10 residues long. The germline V gene has CDR1 LNHNV and CDR2 YYDKDF (reference sequence). The CDR3 DNA follows: TGTGCCACCCGGGGAGCTACGCAGTATTTT. Amino acid sequence: CATRGATQYF.

J is TRBJ1-6 and V is TRBV10-3; D is undetermined. Germline loops: CDR1 ENHRY, CDR2 SYGVKD. The length of the CDR3 is 12 residues. Deletions cut 0 bases from V and 16 bases from J, with 10 bases between. The CDR3 nucleotides read TGTGCCATCAGTGAGTCGTGGCAGTCTCTCCACTTT. Residues: CAISESWQSLHF.

The J gene is TRBJ1-2, the V gene TRBV29-1; 7 bases align to TRBD1. Germline V gene data show CDR1 as SQVTM and CDR2 as ANQGSEA. J was trimmed by 4 bases and V by 2 bases; bases with no gene match: 4. This CDR3 has 13 amino acids. CDR3 protein: CSVELRDSYGYTF. The CDR3 DNA follows: TGCAGCGTTGAACTCCGGGACAGCTATGGCTACACCTTC.

V usage is TRBV2 and J usage is TRBJ2-7, with D perhaps matching TRBD1 (5 bases). The CDR3 extends over 13 amino acids. Germline CDR1 reads SNHLY; CDR2 reads FYNNEI. Trimming shortened V by 6 bases and J by 2 bases, and 11 bases separated the two germline ends. The CDR3 nucleotides read TGTGCCAGCAGGCTCGCAGGGACCTACGAGCAGTACTTC. Its protein product is CASRLAGTYEQYF.